This entry lists 10 T cell receptor beta chains sequenced from one sample in a study of human T cells and chemical hapten exposure. TCRdb recomputed calls from the RACE reads with MiXCR, one row per CDR3 protein. Of about 120,000 distinct CDR3 sequences in the sample, 9% to 13% were seen once. Time point in this sample: patch test 1, 2 weeks after DPC sensitization. Treatment described: therapeutic diphenylcyclopropenone sensitization with weekly scalp DPC. The input for sequencing was whole blood, taken in connection with sensitization to the hapten diphenylcyclopropenone (DPC). The receptors were gathered from a woman between 50 and 59 years old with alopecia areata. Some clones in this sample may be carry-over from other donors' samples.

The table lists this clonotype with many counts. CDR3 residues: CASSSPSGQGFSYEQYF. The CDR3, as DNA: TGTGCCAGCAGTTCCCCGAGTGGACAGGGGTTCTCCTACGAGCAGTACTTC. The chain employs TRBV6-5 and TRBJ2-7; TRBD1 matches at 9 bases. This CDR3 has 17 residues. With V trimmed by 4 bases and J by 0 bases, 10 bases remained unmatched. Germline values: CDR1 MNHEY, CDR2 SVGAGI.

The chain uses TRBV7-2 and TRBJ2-3; 12 nucleotides line up with TRBD1. Germline CDR1 is SGHTA and CDR2 is FQGNSA. V lost 5 bases, J lost 5 bases, and 8 bases stayed unmatched. The length of the CDR3 is 16 residues. In DNA form, the CDR3 reads TGTGCCAGCAGCACTAGGGGACAGGGGGCCGTAGATACGCAGTATTTT. Translated, it gives CASSTRGQGAVDTQYF.

This clonotype was seen repeatedly, ten times or more. CDR3 bases: TGCAGTGCTAGAGTGGCAGGGGAGAACACCGGGGAGCTGTTTTTT. Translation gives CSARVAGENTGELFF. The chain employs TRBV20-1 and TRBJ2-2; D might be TRBD1 (6 bases). This CDR3 is built from 15 residues. The V end was cut by 1 base, the J end by 1 base, with 10 bases between. CDR1 is DFQATT and CDR2 is SNEGSKA in the germline V gene (reference sequence).

This clonotype was seen at least ten times. The chain employs TRBV12-3 or TRBV12-4 and TRBJ1-2, with TRBD1 as a possible D gene (6 bases). V shed 7 bases and J shed 8 bases, with 17 bases lying between them. This CDR3 spans 13 amino acids. The CDR3 protein is CASNWGDKQGYTF. The CDR3 bases are TGTGCCAGCAATTGGGGGGACAAGCAAGGCTACACCTTC.

This clonotype has ten or more counts. The V gene is TRBV12-3 or TRBV12-4, the J gene TRBJ2-1; tentative D call: TRBD1 (7 bases). The CDR3 has 12 residues. Trimming took 8 bases from V and 10 from J, leaving 15 bases between them. The CDR3, as DNA: TGTGCCAGCGGATCAGGGGGGAGGGAGCAGTTCTTC. It encodes CASGSGGREQFF.

This clonotype was seen many times. Here the CDR3 DNA reads TGTGCCAGCAGGGACAACAGGAACACTGAAGCTTTCTTT. Its protein product is CASRDNRNTEAFF. The rearrangement links TRBV2 to TRBJ1-1, with D possibly matching TRBD1 (5 bases). The CDR3 covers 13 residues. Per the germline V gene, CDR1 is SNHLY and CDR2 is FYNNEI. The ends were cut back, 6 bases at V and 1 base at J, with 9 bases in the middle.

There are a few counts of this clonotype. This chain links TRBV11-2 with TRBJ2-3; possible D gene TRBD2, 5 bases. The germline gives CDR1 SGHAT, CDR2 FQNNGV. V lost 1 base and J lost 3, with 11 bases in between. This CDR3 spans 15 amino acids. CDR3 in amino acids: CASSLVGLRTDTQYF. Written as DNA, the CDR3 is TGTGCCAGCAGCTTAGTAGGACTTCGAACAGATACGCAGTATTTT.

This clonotype was recorded many times. The genes are TRBV10-3 and TRBJ2-5, with 10 bases identical to TRBD2. The CDR3 has 14 residues. The V and J ends lost 3 bases and 5 bases, in that order; junction bases with no gene match: 3. CDR1 is ENHRY and CDR2 is SYGVKD in the germline V gene. CDR3: CAISEPGLAETQYF. CDR3 nucleotides: TGTGCCATCAGTGAACCGGGACTAGCGGAGACCCAGTACTTC.

This clonotype was seen repeatedly, ten times or more. This chain connects TRBV11-2 to TRBJ2-1; TRBD2 agrees at 8 bases. The V gene end was trimmed by 2 bases and the J gene end by 8 bases; junction bases not matched to a gene: 11. The CDR3 is 16 residues long. CDR1 SGHAT and CDR2 FQNNGV come from the germline V gene. CDR3 sequence: CASSLLRGGLYHEQFF. The CDR3 region has the DNA TGTGCCAGCAGCTTACTTCGCGGGGGGTTGTATCATGAGCAGTTCTTC.

This clonotype was seen only a few times. V and J are TRBV4-3 and TRBJ1-1; perhaps TRBD1 as D (5 bases). Germline CDR1 LGHNA, CDR2 YSLEER. This CDR3 is built from 15 residues. Trimming cost V 3 bases and J 1 base, with 12 bases left between them. CDR3 loop: CASSQGFDRNTEAFF. The CDR3 DNA reads as TGCGCCAGCAGCCAGGGCTTCGACAGGAACACTGAAGCTTTCTTT.